The 27 T cell receptor beta chains reported below all come from one sample, sequenced in a study of T cells after yellow fever vaccination. Via MiXCR, TCRdb re-called the 5' RACE reads, giving one row per CDR3 protein. Of approximately 85,000 distinct CDR3 sequences listed, 10% to 15% are singletons. Sequencing was performed on CD8+ T cells not binding an NS4B(214-222) dextramer, sorted from PBMCs, taken roughly 20 days after the first yellow fever vaccination. All receptors come from a man aged 18 to 29 who received the YFV17D yellow fever vaccine.

This clonotype appeared a few times. The V and J genes are TRBV29-1 and TRBJ2-2; tentative D call: TRBD2 (5 bases). CDR1 is SQVTM and CDR2 is ANQGSEA in the germline V gene. CDR3 length: 13 residues. Between the trimmed V and J ends, which lost 6 bases and 4 bases, there was a span of 12 bases. The CDR3 protein is CSVGVSVTGELFF. As DNA, the CDR3 is TGCAGCGTCGGGGTATCGGTCACCGGGGAGCTGTTTTTT.

The rearrangement joins TRBV12-3 or TRBV12-4 to TRBJ2-7, with 10 bases matching TRBD1. The CDR3 covers 15 residues. The V segment lost 5 bases and the J segment 6 bases; nucleotides outside the gene matches: 10. The CDR3 here is CASSPGTGAGFEQYV. The CDR3 nucleotides are TGTGCCAGCAGTCCCGGGACAGGGGCGGGTTTCGAGCAGTACGTC.

The chain joins TRBV12-3 or TRBV12-4 to TRBJ2-5, with 7 bases that match TRBD1. The CDR3 is made up of 15 amino acids. The junction had 11 bases not matched to a gene; V was cut back by 7 bases and J by 3 bases. The CDR3 region is CASTNLPGQKETQYF. For the CDR3, the DNA is TGTGCCAGCACCAACCTTCCGGGACAGAAAGAGACCCAGTACTTC.

The CDR3 DNA reads TGCGCCAGCAGCCAAGATCGTGACAGCACGAACTATGGCTACACCTTC. It translates to CASSQDRDSTNYGYTF. The rearrangement links TRBV4-1 to TRBJ1-2, with D possibly being TRBD1 (5 bases). Germline loops: CDR1 MGHRA, CDR2 YSYEKL. V lost 0 bases to trimming and J lost 2 bases, with 13 bases between them. The length of the CDR3 is 16 residues.

The V gene is TRBV7-8, the J gene TRBJ1-1, with a tentative D call TRBD1 (6 bases). V was shortened by 3 bases and J by 5 bases, with 7 bases between the two germline ends. From germline, CDR1 is SGHVS and CDR2 FQNEAQ. The CDR3 is made up of 12 amino acids. The CDR3 DNA is TGTGCCAGCAGCTTGGGGGCGACTGAAGCTTTCTTT. This gives the protein CASSLGATEAFF.

This clonotype was recorded a few times. The rearrangement links TRBV27 to TRBJ1-6, with no clear D. Trimming left V 5 bases short and J 0 bases short, with 8 bases between. CDR3 length: 15 residues. Germline values: CDR1 MNHEY, CDR2 SMNVEV (reference sequence). The CDR3 spells CASSLAYSYNSPLHF. The CDR3 nucleotides are TGTGCCAGCAGTCTAGCCTACTCCTATAATTCACCCCTCCACTTT.

This clonotype was recorded many times. The CDR3 reads CASSFPSDTQYF. The CDR3 DNA follows: TGTGCCAGCAGTTTTCCCTCAGATACGCAGTATTTT. V gene TRBV7-2 combines with J gene TRBJ2-3; D unclear. V was pared by 6 bases and J by 4 bases, with 8 bases between. The CDR3 sequence is 12 residues long. The germline gives CDR1 SGHTA, CDR2 FQGNSA.

V and J are TRBV15 and TRBJ2-1; the D is unclear. The CDR3 extends over 15 amino acids. Germline V gives CDR1 LNHNV, CDR2 YYDKDF (reference sequence). V shed 4 bases and J shed 0 bases, with 10 bases lying between them. CDR3 protein: CATSNGPSSYNEQFF. The CDR3 nucleotides are TGTGCCACCAGCAATGGGCCGAGCTCCTACAATGAGCAGTTCTTC. Using reference TRBV15 and TRBJ2-1 for the parts outside the CDR3, the full variable domain is DAMVIQNPRYQVTQFGKPVTLSCSQTLNHNVMYWYQQKSSQAPKLLFHYYDKDFNNEADTPDNFQSRRPNTSFCFLDIRSPGLGDTAMYLCATSNGPSSYNEQFFGPGTRLTVL.

The chain has TRBV6-5 and TRBJ2-7, with unresolved D. Trimming cost V 0 bases and J 0 bases, with 9 bases left between them. Per the germline V gene, CDR1 is MNHEY and CDR2 is SVGAGI. The CDR3 is 15 residues long. CDR3: CASSYSLRRSYEQYF. The CDR3 nucleotides read TGTGCCAGCAGTTACTCTTTGCGCCGCTCCTACGAGCAGTACTTC.

V is TRBV5-1 and J is TRBJ1-2; D ambiguous. This CDR3 is built from 16 residues. Per the germline V gene, CDR1 is SGHRS and CDR2 is YFSETQ. Trimming left V 0 bases short and J 2 bases short, with 14 bases between. CDR3 sequence reads: CASSLGLSGPNYGYTF. CDR3 coding DNA: TGCGCCAGCAGCTTGGGCCTTTCCGGACCAAACTATGGCTACACCTTC. The variable domain in full, completed from reference TRBV5-1 and TRBJ1-2, reads KAGVTQTPRYLIKTRGQQVTLSCSPISGHRSVSWYQQTPGQGLQFLFEYFSETQRNKGNFPGRFSGRQFSNSRSEMNVSTLELGDSALYLCASSLGLSGPNYGYTFGSGTRLTVV.

This clonotype has more than one count but fewer than ten. The chain recombines TRBV7-9 with TRBJ1-1; TRBD1 is a possible D gene (5 bases). Germline V gives CDR1 SEHNR, CDR2 FQNEAQ (reference sequence). Trimming took off 3 bases at V and 1 base at J, with 9 bases between the two ends. The CDR3 length is 14 residues. CDR3 nucleotide sequence: TGTGCCAGCAGCTTCGAAGACAGGAACACTGAAGCTTTCTTT. This translates into CASSFEDRNTEAFF. The complete variable domain, with remaining parts taken from reference TRBV7-9 and TRBJ1-1, reads DTGVSQNPRHKITKRGQNVTFRCDPISEHNRLYWYRQTLGQGPEFLTYFQNEAQLEKSRLLSDRFSAERPKGSFSTLEIQRTEQGDSAMYLCASSFEDRNTEAFFGQGTRLTVV.

This clonotype was seen only a few times. V and J are TRBV20-1 and TRBJ1-2; D remains unclear. With 1 base removed from V and 0 bases from J, the gap between germline ends came to 9 bases. Germline CDR1 and CDR2: DFQATT and SNEGSKA (reference sequence). The CDR3 has 14 amino acids. This CDR3 is CSARGGVSNYGYTF. For the CDR3, the DNA is TGCAGTGCTAGAGGCGGGGTCTCTAACTATGGCTACACCTTC.

This clonotype was seen more than once but under ten times. The rearrangement links TRBV18 to TRBJ2-7, with a tentative D call TRBD1 (6 bases). Trimming pared 8 bases from V and 0 bases from J, leaving 11 bases between. CDR1 and CDR2 (germline): KGHSH, LQKENI. The length of the CDR3 is 13 residues. CDR3 coding DNA: TGTGCCAGCGCCGGGGACACCTCCTACGAGCAGTACGTC. This encodes CASAGDTSYEQYV.

This clonotype was observed a handful of times. This chain joins TRBV9 and TRBJ1-2; D remains unclear. V lost 4 bases and J lost 6, with 25 bases in between. This CDR3 is built from 17 residues. The V gene's germline CDR1 is SGDLS and CDR2 YYNGEE. This chain's CDR3 is CASSPHELGAFDNGYTF. The CDR3 bases are TGTGCCAGCAGCCCTCATGAGTTGGGCGCTTTTGATAATGGCTACACCTTC.

This sequence joins TRBV5-4 and TRBJ1-2; D unclear. The V end lost 0 bases, the J end lost 4 bases, and 10 bases lay between the germline ends. Germline CDR1 is SGHNT and CDR2 is YYREEE (reference sequence). The CDR3 is 14 amino acids. The CDR3 protein is CASSLVGEVYGYTF. CDR3 DNA sequence: TGTGCCAGCAGCTTGGTCGGGGAGGTCTATGGCTACACCTTC.

V is TRBV6-6 and J is TRBJ1-5; TRBD1 is a possible D gene (5 bases). CDR1 MNHNY and CDR2 SVGAGI come from the germline V gene (reference sequence). Trimming removed 5 bases at V and 4 bases at J, with 9 bases between. The CDR3 is made up of 13 amino acids. The CDR3 sequence is CASSNRQNQPQHF. The CDR3 region has the DNA TGTGCCAGCAGTAACCGACAGAATCAGCCCCAGCATTTT.

This chain connects TRBV15 to TRBJ2-3; D may be TRBD2 (5 bases). The V gene's germline CDR1 is LNHNV and CDR2 YYDKDF (reference sequence). V dropped 0 bases and J dropped 5 bases, with 15 bases sitting between them. This CDR3 contains 16 residues. Here the CDR3 reads CATSRDARGFIDTQYF. CDR3 bases: TGTGCCACCAGCAGAGATGCGCGAGGGTTCATAGATACGCAGTATTTT.

The genes are TRBV5-8 and TRBJ2-3, with 7 bases identical to TRBD1. Losses at the gene ends were 8 bases for V and 4 bases for J; bases not matched to a gene: 10. The V gene's germline CDR1 is SGHTS and CDR2 YDEGEE. The CDR3 length is 14 residues. CDR3 sequence reads: CASSDSGGADTQYF. CDR3 coding DNA: TGTGCCAGTAGCGACTCAGGGGGTGCAGATACGCAGTATTTT.

The V call is TRBV6-1, the J call TRBJ2-3; 8 bases match TRBD2. The V gene end was trimmed by 7 bases and the J gene end by 4 bases; junction bases not matched to a gene: 13. The CDR3 runs to 16 residues. The V gene's germline CDR1 is MNHNS and CDR2 SASEGT. The CDR3 protein is CASTGGTGGQPDTQYF. For the CDR3, the DNA is TGTGCCAGCACCGGTGGGACGGGGGGGCAACCAGATACGCAGTATTTT.

This clonotype was seen more than once but under ten times. The rearrangement links TRBV20-1 to TRBJ2-7; tentative D call: TRBD1 (6 bases). Trimming cost V 3 bases and J 0 bases, with 9 bases left between them. This CDR3 region has 13 residues. Germline V lookup: CDR1 DFQATT, CDR2 SNEGSKA (reference sequence). The chain's CDR3 is CSARDSNSYEQYF. For the CDR3, the DNA is TGCAGTGCTAGGGACAGCAACTCCTACGAGCAGTACTTC.

This clonotype has more than one count but fewer than ten. The rearrangement uses TRBV12-3 or TRBV12-4 and TRBJ1-6; possible D gene TRBD1, 6 bases. V gave up 3 bases and J gave up 6 bases, with 12 bases separating them. The CDR3 has 15 residues. The CDR3 region has the DNA TGTGCCAGCAGTTTGGGGGCAGGGGTTAATTCACCCCTCCACTTT. Encoded protein: CASSLGAGVNSPLHF.

The chain combines TRBV27 with TRBJ2-1, with D perhaps TRBD1 or TRBD2 (5 bases each). The CDR3 consists of 15 residues. From germline, CDR1 is MNHEY and CDR2 SMNVEV (reference sequence). The V end lost 1 base, the J end lost 2 bases, and 9 bases lay between the germline ends. The CDR3 loop reads CASSLLGVTYNEQFF. As DNA, the CDR3 is TGTGCCAGCAGTTTATTGGGGGTTACCTACAATGAGCAGTTCTTC.

The sample holds a few counts of this clonotype. The V gene is TRBV6-6, the J gene TRBJ1-3; D unclear. The CDR3 totals 13 residues. V lost 8 bases and J 7 bases, leaving 15 bases between the germline ends. The germline CDR1 and CDR2 sequences are MNHNY and SVGAGI (reference sequence). The CDR3 reads CASQNGVGNTIYF. The CDR3 nucleotides are TGTGCCAGCCAAAATGGTGTGGGGAACACCATATATTTT.

This clonotype was picked up one time. This may be a read error: a much more frequent sequence differs by one nucleotide. The chain is built from TRBV2 and TRBJ2-5; D may be TRBD2 (6 bases). Trimming left V 2 bases short and J 7 bases short, with 17 bases between. This CDR3 comprises 15 residues. Germline V gene sequence: CDR1 SNHLY, CDR2 FYNNEI. The CDR3 loop reads CASSESARAGGTQYF. The CDR3 DNA sequence: TGTGCCAGCAGTGAAAGCGCCCGGGCCGGGGGGACCCAGTACTTC.

This clonotype was seen a single time. The V gene is TRBV5-4, the J gene TRBJ2-7, with unresolved D. This CDR3 is built from 15 residues. V was cut by 2 bases and J by 2 bases, with 14 bases left in between. Germline CDR1 is SGHNT and CDR2 is YYREEE (reference sequence). CDR3: CASSFSLSSTYEQYF. The CDR3 nucleotides read TGTGCCAGCAGCTTTTCCCTGAGTTCAACCTACGAGCAGTACTTC.

The chain combines TRBV15 with TRBJ1-5; possible D gene TRBD1, 5 bases. V was clipped by 0 bases and J by 10 bases, with 10 bases between them. The germline gives CDR1 LNHNV, CDR2 YYDKDF (reference sequence). There are 13 residues in the CDR3. The CDR3 DNA is TGTGCCACCAGCAGAGATAGGGGAGTTCCCCAGCATTTT. This sequence encodes CATSRDRGVPQHF.

This clonotype was counted only a few times. The chain combines TRBV6-2 or TRBV6-3 with TRBJ2-1; no clear D. The CDR3 is made up of 12 amino acids. From germline, CDR1 is MNHEY and CDR2 SVGEGT. V was clipped by 1 base and J by 8 bases, with 6 bases between them. CDR3 nucleotides: TGTGCCAGCAGTTACTATGTCGATGAGCAGTTCTTC. As protein: CASSYYVDEQFF.